This TCR beta chain stems from a study of blood T cell repertoires in COVID-19 (dated by TCRdb to 2020 to 2022). Concerning the study at large: Samples covering the acute and convalescent phases of COVID-19 were provided by collaborators in the United States, Italy and Spain. A freely available public database, intended as a resource for researchers studying the immune response to SARS-CoV-2, is where the repertoires were released. Where HLA class I and class II types were available, the types were taken from metadata supplied by the sample provider, not from assay-based typing. The material from the prospective study consisted of cDNA or gDNA derived from T cells, B-cell-depleted T cells, or PBMCs. The sample metadata nearly always contained a de-identified subject ID, COVID-19 status, age in years and sex. Samples came from the ongoing ImmuneRACE study (first 160 participants) plus 1,254 subjects from 6 global collaborators. The dataset comprised deeply sampled blood TCRbeta repertoires from subjects exposed to, actively infected with, or recovered from COVID-19.

What the study reported, not specific to this receptor: Clinical and demographic metadata were provided uncurated, with the amount varying by source and participant.

A word on this clone: There is no known antigen for this receptor. No base qualities exist here, and no much larger clone lies one base off it.

One collaborating source in Seattle enrolled patients while the patients were actively infected and followed the patients over time throughout the course of disease. Collaborating institutions collected whole blood in K2EDTA tubes following their own protocols. For TCRbeta analysis, collaborator samples were shipped as frozen whole blood, as isolated PBMCs, or as DNA extracted from either sample type. TCRbeta CDR3 regions were amplified from genomic DNA by means of the immunoSEQ Assay, a bias-controlled multiplex PCR. In the paper's pipeline: Within the assay, amplification of reference gene primers was used to estimate how many nucleated cells each sample contained. To quantify the absolute abundance of each unique TCRbeta CDR3 rearrangement, sequence reads were collapsed and filtered. For each sample, productive Simpson clonality was calculated by taking the square root of Simpson's diversity index across productive rearrangements. TCRdb's version of the immuneACCESS table is confined to in-frame rearrangements and falls short of the full clone set. An unresolved V gene accounts for under half of the shortfall where checked; the remainder is of unknown origin. That table supplies the V and J calls and clone size; D and trimming were determined from the DNA. This sample comprises about 180,000 clones, about 85% of them detected only once. Jointly, the top ten make up 6.5% to 7.5% of the sample.

Specimen: peripheral blood. The receptor was isolated from a man older than 75 with COVID-19, enrolled during active disease.

In nucleotide form, the sequence is TGTGCCAGCAGCTACAGGGGAGGGGCAGATACGCAGTATTTT. Its protein reads: CASSYRGGADTQYF. Recombination linked TRBV6-5 to TRBJ2-3; the D segment may tentatively be TRBD1 or TRBD2, each giving 7 matched bases. From the germline V gene, CDR1 is MNHEY and CDR2 is SVGAGI. The CDR3 spans 14 residues, from the cysteine through the phenylalanine. Only CDR3 DNA remains: 42 bases, in frame from the first base. Trimming costs V 6 bases and J 4 bases, and their ends lie 14 bases apart.